This entry features one T cell receptor (beta chain) sequence. Its cognate antigen is unknown. The germline gives CDR1 SGDLS, CDR2 YYNGEE. V lost 4 bases to trimming and J lost 0 bases, with 13 bases between them. There are 15 residues in the CDR3. Profiling that covered TCR beta VDJ and CDR3 relied on genomic DNA as its template. TCRdb re-analysed the reads in MiXCR, keeping a single row per CDR3 protein. The data show 50,000 to 65,000 distinct CDR3 sequences, less than 65% seen once. The data are from a study of CD8+CD57+ T cells in acquired aplastic anemia. For the study at large: As sequenced from healthy donors, CD4+ cells averaged around 11 million reads.

Whole-study findings and limits: Some 31 sequences, all CD8+ CDR3, were shared between patients and controls.

Sequenced: sorted CD4+, CD8+, or CD8+CD57+ T cells (not recorded which) from PBMCs. The V and J genes are TRBV9 and TRBJ1-1; D possibly corresponds to TRBD1 (6 bases). The TCR originated in a human donor in good health, serving as a control. The DNA for the CDR3 is TGTGCCAGCAGCTCCTTCGGGACACTGAACACTGAAGCTTTCTTT. Translating it yields CASSSFGTLNTEAFF.